Detailed here is one T cell receptor beta chain. The data originate from a study of shared clonotypes between healthy human individuals. Sequencing used immunoSEQ multiplex PCR; TCRdb keeps in-frame clones, though not all of them. This sample yields roughly 2.2 million clones, of which 85% to 95% are seen a single time; more than 0.35% belongs to the top ten. CDR3 size: 13 residues. Germline-derived CDR1 and CDR2 are SQVTM and ANQGSEA. V dropped 5 bases and J dropped 7; count of bases not matched to a gene: 9. The sequence derives from a man aged 18 to 29 in good health. Some clones in this sample may be carry-over from other donors' samples. The rearrangement joins TRBV29-1 to TRBJ1-1; TRBD1 matches 8 bases. Sequencing used naive CD4+ T cells from PBMCs. Subset meaning: CD45RA+ positively selected. The CDR3 protein is CSVLYGRGHEAFF. The CDR3 DNA follows: TGCAGCGTTTTGTATGGCAGGGGGCATGAAGCTTTCTTT.